The TCR beta chain described here comes from a study of a mutant IDH1 vaccine in newly diagnosed glioma. Study-level information: Vaccines were begun 4-6 weeks after radiotherapy alone, or with temozolomide cycles. Treated individuals were roughly 62% male and 37.5% female, averaging roughly 43 years of age. Notes on the study in general: Variations in leading peripheral T cell clonotypes appeared to have no connection with pseudoprogression. There were vaccine-induced immune responses in about 93% of the patients.

Time point specified: week 47, end of study. Mutant IDH1 20-mer peptide, at 300 ug, made up each vaccine dose, with topical imiquimod. This table comes from immunoSEQ multiplex PCR, and its TCRdb copy is limited to in-frame clones, with some not included. The repertoire holds 50,000 to 55,000 clones, with roughly two thirds as singletons. As for this clone: Its antigen is not identified.

There are 15 residues in the CDR3. The V end was cut by 11 bases, the J end by 5 bases, with 21 bases between. Looked up from germline, CDR1 is SGHTA and CDR2 is FQGNSA. Material: peripheral blood mononuclear cells (PBMCs), obtained from a glioma patient whose treatment included an IDH1 peptide vaccine. The sequence derives from a man between 40 and 49 years old with glioma. Some clones in this sample may be carry-over from other donors' samples. The V gene is TRBV7-2, the J gene TRBJ2-2, with D perhaps matching TRBD2 (7 bases). The CDR3 loop is CARGGHREGTGELFF. In nucleotides, the CDR3 is TGTGCCCGAGGGGGACACAGGGAGGGGACCGGGGAGCTGTTTTTT.